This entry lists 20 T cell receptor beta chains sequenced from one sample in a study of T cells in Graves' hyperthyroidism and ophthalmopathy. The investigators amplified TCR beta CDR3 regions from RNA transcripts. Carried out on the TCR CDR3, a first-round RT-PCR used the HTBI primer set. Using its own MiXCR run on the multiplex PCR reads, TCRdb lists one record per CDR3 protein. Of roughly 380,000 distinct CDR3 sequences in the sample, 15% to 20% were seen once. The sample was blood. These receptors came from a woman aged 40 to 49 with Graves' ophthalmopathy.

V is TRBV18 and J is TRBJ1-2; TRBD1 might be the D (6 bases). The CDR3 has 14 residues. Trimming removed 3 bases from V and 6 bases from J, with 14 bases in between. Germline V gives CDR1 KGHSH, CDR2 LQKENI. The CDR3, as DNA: TGTGCCAGCTCACCTACCGGACAGCCTAATGGCTACACCTTC. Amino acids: CASSPTGQPNGYTF.

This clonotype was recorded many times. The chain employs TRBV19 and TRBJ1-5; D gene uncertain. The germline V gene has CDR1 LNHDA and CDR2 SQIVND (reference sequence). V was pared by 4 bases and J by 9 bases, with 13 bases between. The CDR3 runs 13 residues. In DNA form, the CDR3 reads TGTGCCAGTAGTAGGAACCGCGGTGGGCCCCAGCATTTT. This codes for CASSRNRGGPQHF.

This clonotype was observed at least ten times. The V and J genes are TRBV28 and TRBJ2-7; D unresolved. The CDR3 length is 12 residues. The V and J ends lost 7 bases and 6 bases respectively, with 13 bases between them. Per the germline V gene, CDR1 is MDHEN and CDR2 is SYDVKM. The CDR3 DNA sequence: TGTGCCAGCACCCCATTGTCGGGCGAGCAGTACTTC. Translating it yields CASTPLSGEQYF.

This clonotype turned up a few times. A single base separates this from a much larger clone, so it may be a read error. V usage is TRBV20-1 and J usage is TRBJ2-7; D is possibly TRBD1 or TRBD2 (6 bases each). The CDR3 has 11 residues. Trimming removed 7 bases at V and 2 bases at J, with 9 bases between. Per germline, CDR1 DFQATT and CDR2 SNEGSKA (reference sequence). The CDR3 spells CSVGGPYEQYF. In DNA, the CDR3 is TGCAGTGTTGGGGGGCCCTACGAGCAGTACTTC.

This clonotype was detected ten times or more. The DNA of the CDR3 is TGTGCCACCTTGGACAGGGCCGAGCAGTACTTC. The encoded protein is CATLDRAEQYF. V usage is TRBV2 and J usage is TRBJ2-7; 8 bases map to TRBD1. Germline V gene lookup returns CDR1 SNHLY and CDR2 FYNNEI. J gave up 6 bases and V 10 bases, and 5 bases lay outside the gene matches. CDR3 length: 11 amino acids.

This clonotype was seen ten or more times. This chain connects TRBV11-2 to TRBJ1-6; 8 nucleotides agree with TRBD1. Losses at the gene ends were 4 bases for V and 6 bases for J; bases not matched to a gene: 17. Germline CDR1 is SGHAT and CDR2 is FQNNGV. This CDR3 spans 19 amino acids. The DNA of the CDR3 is TGTGCCAGCAGCTCAGACAGGGGACCGCTGCTACGTCGTAATTCACCCCTCCACTTT. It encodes CASSSDRGPLLRRNSPLHF. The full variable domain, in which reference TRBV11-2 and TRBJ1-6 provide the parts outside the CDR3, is EAGVAQSPRYKIIEKRQSVAFWCNPISGHATLYWYQQILGQGPKLLIQFQNNGVVDDSQLPKDRFSAERLKGVDSTLKIQPAKLEDSAVYLCASSSDRGPLLRRNSPLHFGNGTRLTVT.

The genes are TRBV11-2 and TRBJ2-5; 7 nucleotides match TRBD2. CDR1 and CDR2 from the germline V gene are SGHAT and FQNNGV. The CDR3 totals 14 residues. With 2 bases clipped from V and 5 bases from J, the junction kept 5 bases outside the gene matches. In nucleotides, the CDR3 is TGTGCCAGCAGCTTATCTGCGGGGGACGAGACCCAGTACTTC. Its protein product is CASSLSAGDETQYF.

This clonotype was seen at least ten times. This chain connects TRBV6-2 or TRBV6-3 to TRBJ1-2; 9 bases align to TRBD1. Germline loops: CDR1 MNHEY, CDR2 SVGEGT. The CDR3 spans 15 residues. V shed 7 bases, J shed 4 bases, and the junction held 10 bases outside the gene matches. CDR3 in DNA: TGTGCCAGCAATCCCACCGGGACAGGGTTCTATGGCTACACCTTC. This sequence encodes CASNPTGTGFYGYTF.

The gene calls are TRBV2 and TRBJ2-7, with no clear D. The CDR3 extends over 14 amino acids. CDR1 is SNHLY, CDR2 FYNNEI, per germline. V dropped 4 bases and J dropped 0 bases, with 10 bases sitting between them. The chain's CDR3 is CASSGELGSYEQYF. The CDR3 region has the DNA TGTGCCAGCAGTGGGGAACTGGGCTCCTACGAGCAGTACTTC.

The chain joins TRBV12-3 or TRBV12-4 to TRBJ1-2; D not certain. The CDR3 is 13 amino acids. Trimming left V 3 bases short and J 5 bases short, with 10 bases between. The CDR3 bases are TGTGCCAGCAGTTTCCAGTCTGTATATGGCTACACCTTC. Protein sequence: CASSFQSVYGYTF.

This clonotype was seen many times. The CDR3 spells CAWRTNRGATF. The CDR3 nucleotides read TGTGCCTGGAGAACAAACAGGGGCGCTACCTTC. The chain is built from TRBV30 and TRBJ1-2; 7 bases fit TRBD1. The J segment lost 14 bases and the V segment lost 3 bases, leaving 9 bases of the junction unmatched. The CDR3 has 11 amino acids. Germline V CDR1 and CDR2: GTSNPN, SVGIG (reference sequence).

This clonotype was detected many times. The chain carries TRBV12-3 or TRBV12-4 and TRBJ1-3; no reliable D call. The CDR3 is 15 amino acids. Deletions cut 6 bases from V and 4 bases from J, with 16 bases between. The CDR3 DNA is TGTGCCAGCAGCCCTGGCGGGTGGGAGGGAAACACCATATATTTT. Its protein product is CASSPGGWEGNTIYF.

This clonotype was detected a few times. The CDR3 sequence: CASSLEFAEDQETQYF. The CDR3 DNA follows: TGTGCCAGCAGTTTAGAATTTGCAGAAGACCAAGAGACCCAGTACTTC. V usage is TRBV12-3 or TRBV12-4 and J usage is TRBJ2-5; the D is unclear. This CDR3 contains 16 residues. The V and J ends lost 1 base and 0 bases respectively, with 12 bases between them.

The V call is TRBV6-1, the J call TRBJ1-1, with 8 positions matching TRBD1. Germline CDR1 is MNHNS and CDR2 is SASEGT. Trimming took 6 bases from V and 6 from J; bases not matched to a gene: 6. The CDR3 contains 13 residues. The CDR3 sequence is CASSPGQAPEAFF. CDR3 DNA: TGTGCCAGCAGCCCGGGACAGGCTCCTGAAGCTTTCTTT.

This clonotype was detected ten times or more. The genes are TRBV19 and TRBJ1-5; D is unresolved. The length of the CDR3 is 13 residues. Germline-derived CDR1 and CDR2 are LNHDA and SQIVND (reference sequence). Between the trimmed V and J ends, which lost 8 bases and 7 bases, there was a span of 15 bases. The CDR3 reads CASGPTQLQPQHF. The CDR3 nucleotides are TGTGCCAGTGGACCGACCCAGTTACAGCCCCAGCATTTT.

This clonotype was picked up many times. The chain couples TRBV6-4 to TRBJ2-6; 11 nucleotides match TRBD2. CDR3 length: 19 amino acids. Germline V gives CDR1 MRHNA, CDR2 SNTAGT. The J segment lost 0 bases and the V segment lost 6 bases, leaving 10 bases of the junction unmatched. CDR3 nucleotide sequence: TGTGCCAGCAGACCGTTACTAGCGGGAGTGGGCTCTGGGGCCAACGTCCTGACTTTC. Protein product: CASRPLLAGVGSGANVLTF.

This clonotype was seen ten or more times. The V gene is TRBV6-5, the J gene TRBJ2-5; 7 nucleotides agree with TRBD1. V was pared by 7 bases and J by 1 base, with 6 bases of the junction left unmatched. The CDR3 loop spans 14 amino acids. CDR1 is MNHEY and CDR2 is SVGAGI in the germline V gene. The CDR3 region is CASIKTGAQETQYF. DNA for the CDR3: TGTGCCAGCATTAAAACAGGGGCCCAAGAGACCCAGTACTTC.

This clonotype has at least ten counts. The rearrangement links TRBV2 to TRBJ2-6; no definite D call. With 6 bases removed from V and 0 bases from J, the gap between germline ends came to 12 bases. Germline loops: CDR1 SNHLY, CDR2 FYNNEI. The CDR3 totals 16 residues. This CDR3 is CASSPPLGSGANVLTF. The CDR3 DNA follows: TGTGCCAGCAGCCCCCCTTTAGGCTCTGGGGCCAACGTCCTGACTTTC.

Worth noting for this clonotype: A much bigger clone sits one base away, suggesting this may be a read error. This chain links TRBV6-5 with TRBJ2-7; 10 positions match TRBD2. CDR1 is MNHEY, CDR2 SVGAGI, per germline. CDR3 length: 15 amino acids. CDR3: CVSSYSTSGDYEQYF. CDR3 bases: TGTGTCAGCAGTTACTCAACTAGCGGGGATTACGAGCAGTACTTC.

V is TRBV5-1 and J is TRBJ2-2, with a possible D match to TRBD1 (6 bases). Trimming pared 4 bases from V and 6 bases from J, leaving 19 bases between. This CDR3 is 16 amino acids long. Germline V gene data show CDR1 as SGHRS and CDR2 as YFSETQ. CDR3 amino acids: CASSPGQNLNAGELFF. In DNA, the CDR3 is TGCGCCAGCAGCCCGGGACAAAATCTTAACGCCGGGGAGCTGTTTTTT.